One TCR beta chain is described in this entry. Its antigen is currently unknown. Germline V CDR1 and CDR2: GTSNPN, SVGIG (reference sequence). The CDR3 runs 15 residues. Trimming at V came to 2 bases and at J to 4 bases, leaving 6 bases not matched to a gene. Primers: 60 Vbeta forward and 13 Jbeta reverse. Produced via immunoSEQ multiplex PCR; TCRdb's table is partial and in-frame only. The profile shows about 170,000 clones, approximately 76% of them singletons. These data originate in a study of cytomegalovirus exposure and HLA in healthy donors. Points from the study as a whole: TCR beta V- and J-gene trimming, according to a later analysis, was linked to a missense DCLRE1C variant. Prior analysis indicated that the majority of TCR beta V segments exhibited productivity approximately 90% or approximately 30% of the time.

The sequencing sample was made of PBMCs. This sequence was found in a woman aged 18-29 years in good health and CMV-seropositive. V is TRBV30 and J is TRBJ2-1, with 9 bases matching TRBD2. The CDR3 region has the DNA TGTGCCTGGAGTTTTGGTAGCGGGGGTTACAATGAGCAGTTCTTC. Translating it yields CAWSFGSGGYNEQFF.